This is a list of T cell receptor beta chains from one sample in a study of T-cell reconstitution after alpha-beta-depleted transplantation in children. Using its own MiXCR run on the PCR reads, TCRdb lists one record per CDR3 protein. The sample carries fewer than 95,000 distinct CDR3 sequences, 9.5% to 15% recorded once. Source: PBMCs from the stem cell graft donor, taken from the stem cell graft. The source of these receptors is a human donor who donated a stem cell graft to a child with inherited bone marrow failure. Each CDR3 is given with its conserved first and last residue. A D gene is named only where the DNA matches it firmly. Clone sizes are given selectively: once, few, many, or a class where the clone is expanded.

clone_size j_call v_call d_call cdr3_aa cdr3_nt
NA TRBJ2-1 TRBV5-4 TRBD2 CASSPGTRTEEQFF TGTGCCAGCAGCCCGGGGACTAGGACGGAGGAGCAGTTCTTC
many TRBJ2-2 TRBV7-2 NA CASSLGGPPNTGELFF TGTGCCAGCAGCTTAGGGGGTCCCCCGAACACCGGGGAGCTGTTTTTT
many TRBJ1-2 TRBV5-6 NA CASSLWQPLYGYTF TGTGCCAGCAGCTTGTGGCAGCCTCTCTATGGCTACACCTTC
many TRBJ2-1 TRBV2 TRBD1 CASTRDSSYNEQFF TGTGCCAGCACTCGGGACAGCTCCTACAATGAGCAGTTCTTC
many TRBJ2-1 TRBV20-1 TRBD2 CSARDLAGGHYNEQFF TGCAGTGCTAGAGATCTTGCGGGGGGGCATTACAATGAGCAGTTCTTC
many TRBJ1-1 TRBV5-5 NA CASSLIGGHTEAFF TGTGCCAGCAGCTTGATAGGGGGGCACACTGAAGCTTTCTTT
once TRBJ2-7 TRBV20-1 NA CFARDLAGRDYEQYF TGCTTCGCTAGAGATTTAGCTGGCAGGGACTACGAGCAGTACTTC
many TRBJ2-5 TRBV7-7 TRBD1 CASSLRQGETQYF TGTGCCAGCAGCCTCCGACAGGGGGAGACCCAGTACTTC
many TRBJ1-6 TRBV7-2 TRBD1 CASSSTGMHLHF TGTGCCAGCAGCTCGACAGGGATGCACCTCCACTTT
NA TRBJ2-5 TRBV5-5 NA CASSWGNAMGETQYF TGTGCCAGCAGCTGGGGGAACGCCATGGGGGAGACCCAGTACTTC
NA TRBJ1-5 TRBV2 NA CASSETGKQPQHF TGTGCCAGCAGTGAAACAGGGAAACAGCCCCAGCATTTT
many TRBJ2-2 TRBV3-1 NA CASSQRWLNTGELFF TGTGCCAGCAGCCAGCGGTGGCTTAACACCGGGGAGCTGTTTTTT
many TRBJ2-3 TRBV12-3/TRBV12-4 TRBD2 CASSGGLADHTQYF TGTGCCAGCAGTGGGGGACTAGCGGATCATACGCAGTATTTT
many TRBJ2-5 TRBV5-6 NA CASIFGQTQETQYF TGTGCCAGCATCTTTGGACAGACTCAAGAGACCCAGTACTTC
many TRBJ2-1 TRBV27 TRBD2 CASSLWAGAGNEQFF TGTGCCAGCAGTTTATGGGCGGGAGCGGGCAATGAGCAGTTCTTC
many TRBJ1-1 TRBV15 NA CATSSTGVSLNTEAFF TGTGCCACCAGCTCAACTGGGGTCAGTCTGAACACTGAAGCTTTCTTT
many TRBJ1-3 TRBV7-9 TRBD1 CASSRFTGDTIYF TGTGCCAGCAGCCGATTCACAGGGGACACCATATATTTT
NA TRBJ2-1 TRBV7-9 TRBD1 CASSTGHRGYNEQFF TGTGCCAGCAGCACCGGGCACAGGGGCTACAATGAGCAGTTCTTC
NA TRBJ1-4 TRBV20-1 NA CSARGSNEKLFF TGCAGTGCTAGAGGAAGTAATGAAAAACTGTTTTTT
many TRBJ1-5 TRBV3-1 NA CASSQDAGSDQPQHF TGTGCCAGCAGCCAAGATGCGGGGTCCGATCAGCCCCAGCATTTT
many TRBJ1-4 TRBV12-3/TRBV12-4 NA CASRGQGRGVTNEKLFF TGTGCCAGCAGGGGGCAGGGACGGGGAGTTACTAATGAAAAACTGTTTTTT
many TRBJ1-6 TRBV20-1 TRBD1 CSASGQGNSPLHF TGCAGTGCTAGCGGACAGGGTAATTCACCCCTCCACTTT
many TRBJ2-3 TRBV12-3/TRBV12-4 NA CASSLTANSLTDTQYF TGTGCCAGCAGCCTCACAGCAAACTCGCTCACAGATACGCAGTATTTT
many TRBJ1-1 TRBV7-2 NA CASSLVDGLEAFF TGTGCCAGCAGCTTAGTGGATGGGTTGGAAGCTTTCTTT
few TRBJ2-3 TRBV21-1 NA CASSTHGTRASTDTQYF TGTGCCAGCAGCACCCACGGCACTAGGGCGAGCACAGATACGCAGTATTTT
many TRBJ2-3 TRBV7-8 TRBD2 CASSLRRPSGLVSTDTQYF TGTGCCAGCAGCTTACGGCGGCCTAGCGGACTAGTAAGCACAGATACGCAGTATTTT
many TRBJ2-7 TRBV10-3 NA CAISEGTSAYEQYF TGTGCCATCAGTGAAGGGACATCGGCCTACGAGCAGTACTTC
many TRBJ2-7 TRBV10-3 NA CAIRDFYGEQYF TGTGCCATCAGGGACTTCTACGGGGAGCAGTACTTC
many TRBJ2-1 TRBV18 TRBD2 CASSPPGEGPSGTDVDEQFF TGTGCCAGCTCACCACCGGGGGAGGGACCTAGCGGGACGGACGTCGATGAGCAGTTCTTC
many TRBJ1-5 TRBV19 NA CASSIDPGNQPQHF TGTGCCAGTAGTATAGATCCCGGGAATCAGCCCCAGCATTTT
many TRBJ2-1 TRBV9 NA CASSGVWNEQFF TGTGCCAGCAGCGGTGTTTGGAATGAGCAGTTCTTC
many TRBJ2-1 TRBV12-5 TRBD1 CASGLGPGQGLNEQFF TGTGCTAGTGGTTTGGGACCGGGACAGGGGCTCAATGAGCAGTTCTTC
many TRBJ2-3 TRBV5-5 TRBD1 CASSYPGQGSNTQYF TGTGCCAGCAGCTACCCGGGACAGGGGAGTAATACGCAGTATTTT
many TRBJ2-1 TRBV24-1 NA CATMPRWGGPRFF TGTGCCACCATGCCTCGCTGGGGCGGCCCCAGATTCTTC
many TRBJ2-7 TRBV20-1 TRBD2 CSAGRDGTSEQYF TGCAGTGCTGGGCGGGACGGGACTAGCGAGCAGTACTTC
many TRBJ1-1 TRBV20-1 NA CSARGGNTEAFF TGCAGTGCTAGAGGAGGGAACACTGAAGCTTTCTTT
many TRBJ2-3 TRBV7-2 TRBD2 CASSGTSGPASDTQYF TGTGCCAGCAGCGGGACTAGCGGGCCAGCCTCAGATACGCAGTATTTT
many TRBJ1-4 TRBV11-2 NA CASSLRRGTYEKLFF TGTGCCAGCAGTTTAAGGAGGGGAACTTACGAAAAACTGTTTTTT
many TRBJ1-5 TRBV4-1 NA CASSQPGRAGNQPQHF TGCGCCAGCAGCCAACCGGGACGGGCGGGAAATCAGCCCCAGCATTTT
many TRBJ2-5 TRBV12-3/TRBV12-4 NA CASSPRQEETQYF TGTGCCAGCAGTCCTAGACAGGAAGAGACCCAGTACTTC
many TRBJ1-4 TRBV7-9 NA CASSRDGGEKLFF TGTGCCAGCAGCCGGGACGGGGGTGAAAAACTGTTTTTT
NA TRBJ2-7 TRBV10-3 NA CAIADRFDEQYF TGTGCCATCGCCGACAGGTTTGACGAGCAGTACTTC
many TRBJ2-1 TRBV3-1 NA CASSQEPGIDYNEQFF TGTGCCAGCAGCCAAGAGCCGGGGATAGACTACAATGAGCAGTTCTTC
few TRBJ2-2 TRBV7-2 TRBD1 CASSLRASQGASGELFF TGTGCCAGCAGCTTACGGGCGTCGCAGGGGGCCTCCGGGGAGCTGTTTTTT
many TRBJ1-2 TRBV15 NA CATSRSSFNYGYTF TGTGCCACCAGCAGATCCAGCTTTAACTATGGCTACACCTTC
once TRBJ2-7 TRBV20-1 TRBD1 CSAVRTGGEVLYF TGCAGTGCTGTCCGGACAGGGGGCGAGGTATTGTACTTC
many TRBJ2-7 TRBV5-6 NA CASSRGPRGEQYF TGTGCCAGCAGCAGGGGCCCCAGGGGCGAGCAGTACTTC
NA TRBJ2-7 TRBV7-6 NA CASSLLSGTPTYEQYF TGTGCCAGCAGCTTATTATCCGGGACCCCGACCTACGAGCAGTACTTC
many TRBJ1-1 TRBV10-3 TRBD1 CAIRIIRGQVNTEAFF TGTGCCATCAGAATAATCAGGGGGCAGGTTAACACTGAAGCTTTCTTT
many TRBJ2-1 TRBV7-2 TRBD2 CASSHTWVAGGRNEQFF TGTGCCAGCAGCCACACATGGGTAGCGGGAGGGAGGAATGAGCAGTTCTTC
many TRBJ2-3 TRBV6-6 NA CASSAGPADTQYF TGTGCCAGCAGTGCGGGCCCGGCAGATACGCAGTATTTT
many TRBJ1-1 TRBV28 NA CASSPGTRRAFF TGTGCCAGCAGTCCGGGGACACGAAGAGCTTTCTTT
NA TRBJ1-1 TRBV19 TRBD1 CASSRGLVEAFF TGTGCCAGTTCGAGGGGGCTGGTTGAAGCTTTCTTT
many TRBJ1-1 TRBV4-3 NA CASSLISEGMNTEAFF TGCGCCAGCAGCCTCATAAGCGAGGGCATGAACACTGAAGCTTTCTTT
NA TRBJ1-1 TRBV4-1 NA CASSQPTMNTEAFF TGCGCCAGCAGCCAACCCACTATGAACACTGAAGCTTTCTTT